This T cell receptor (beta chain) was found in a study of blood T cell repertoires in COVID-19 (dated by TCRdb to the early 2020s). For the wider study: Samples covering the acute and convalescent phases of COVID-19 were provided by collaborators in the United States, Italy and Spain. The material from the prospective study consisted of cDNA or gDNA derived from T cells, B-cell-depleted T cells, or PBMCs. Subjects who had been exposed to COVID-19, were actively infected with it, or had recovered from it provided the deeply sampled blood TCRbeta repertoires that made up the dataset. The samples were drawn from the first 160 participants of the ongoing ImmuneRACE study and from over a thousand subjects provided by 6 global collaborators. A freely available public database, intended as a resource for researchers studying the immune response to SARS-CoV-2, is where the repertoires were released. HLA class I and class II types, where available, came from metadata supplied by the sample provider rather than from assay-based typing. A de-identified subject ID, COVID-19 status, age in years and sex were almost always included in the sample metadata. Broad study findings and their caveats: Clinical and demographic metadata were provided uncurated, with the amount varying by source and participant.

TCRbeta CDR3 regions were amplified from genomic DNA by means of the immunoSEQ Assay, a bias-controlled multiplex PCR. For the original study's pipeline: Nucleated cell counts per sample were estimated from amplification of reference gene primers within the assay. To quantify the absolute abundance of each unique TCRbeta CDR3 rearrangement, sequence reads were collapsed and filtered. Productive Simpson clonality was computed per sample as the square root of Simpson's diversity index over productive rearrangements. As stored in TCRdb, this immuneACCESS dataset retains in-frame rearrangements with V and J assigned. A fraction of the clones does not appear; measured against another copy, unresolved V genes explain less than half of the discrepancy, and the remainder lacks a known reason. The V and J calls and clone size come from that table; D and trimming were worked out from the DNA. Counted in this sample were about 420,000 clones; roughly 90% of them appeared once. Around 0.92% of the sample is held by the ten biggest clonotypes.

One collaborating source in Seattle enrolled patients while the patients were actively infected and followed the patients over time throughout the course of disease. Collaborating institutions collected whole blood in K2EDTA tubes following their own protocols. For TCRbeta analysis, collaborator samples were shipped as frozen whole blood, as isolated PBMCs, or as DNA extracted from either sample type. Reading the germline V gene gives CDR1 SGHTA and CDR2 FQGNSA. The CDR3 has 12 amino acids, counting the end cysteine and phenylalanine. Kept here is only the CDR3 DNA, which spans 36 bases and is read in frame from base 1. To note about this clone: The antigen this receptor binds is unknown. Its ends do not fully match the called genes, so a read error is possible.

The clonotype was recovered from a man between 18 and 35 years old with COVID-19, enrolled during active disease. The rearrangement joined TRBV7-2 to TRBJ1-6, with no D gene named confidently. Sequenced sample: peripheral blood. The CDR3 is CAGSSLNSPLHF. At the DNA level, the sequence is TGTGCCGGCAGCTCCTTAAATTCACCCCTCCACTTT.